This T cell receptor (beta chain) emerged from a study of CD8 T cells in Susac syndrome. Study at large: Among the Susac syndrome patients who underwent sequencing, about six had clinically active disease, while roughly 8 of them were in remission. There were Susac syndrome patients who were therapy-naive at blood draw, others on corticosteroids, and others on intravenous immunoglobulin alone.

This clonotype was counted a single time. Its antigen is currently unknown. Germline CDR1 SNHLY, CDR2 FYNNEI. The ends were cut back, 9 bases at V and 2 bases at J, with 11 bases in the middle. This CDR3 spans 13 amino acids. The authors reverse transcribed 0.5 to 1 ug RNA with random hexamers. TCRdb processed the immunoSEQ multiplex PCR reads anew with MiXCR; each CDR3 protein has one entry. The sample lists some 180,000 distinct CDR3 sequences; around 90% were seen once. Study-wide results and limits: Expansion of clones was not seen in the CD4+ T cell repertoires of Susac syndrome.

Sequencing was performed on CD4+ T cells from PBMCs. The chain joins TRBV2 to TRBJ2-1; the D call may be TRBD1 or TRBD2 (5 bases each). The clonotype comes from a human donor with Susac syndrome. This CDR3 reads CASIRGAYNEQFF. CDR3 DNA: TGTGCCAGTATAAGAGGGGCCTACAATGAGCAGTTCTTC.